Here is one TCR beta chain with its context. The antigen is not known. A junction boundary mismatches the germline segment, possibly from a read error. The sample comes from a study of T cells after yellow fever vaccination. Study information: The fractions with low cell numbers were processed using SMART-Seq v4 Ultra Low Input.

Notes on the study in general: The study noted that FACS-sorted repertoires could contain abundant clonotypes contaminating from the bulk population. The booster response re-showed most primary clones: about 96% CD4, more than 80% CD8.

Germline CDR1 is SGHTS and CDR2 is YDEGEE. The CDR3 consists of 14 residues. Making TCR cDNA involved 5'RACE template switching, which added UMIs and a universal primer site. TCRdb recomputed calls from the 5' RACE reads with MiXCR, one row per CDR3 protein. The sample includes 300,000 to 400,000 distinct CDR3 sequences, more than 8.5% of them seen just once. Sequencing was performed on PBMCs, taken on the day of the first yellow fever vaccination. The receptor comes from a young man who received the YFV17D yellow fever vaccine. V gene TRBV5-8 combines with J gene TRBJ1-4; no definite D call. In DNA, the CDR3 is TGTGCCAGCAGCTTTGGCCAGAATAATGAAAAACAGTTTTTT. It is translated as CASSFGQNNEKQFF. The full variable domain, rest sourced from reference TRBV5-8 and TRBJ1-4, is EAGVTQSPTHLIKTRGQQATLRCSPISGHTSVYWYQQALGLGLQFLLWYDEGEERNRGNFPPRFSGRQFPNYSSELNVNALELEDSALYLCASSFGQNNEKQFFGSGTQLSVL.